This TCR beta chain derives from a study of blood T cell repertoires in COVID-19. The protocol was immunoSEQ multiplex PCR, while the TCRdb copy is restricted to in-frame clones and leaves out a portion. The repertoire includes around 120,000 clones, approximately 86% of them detected once, and about 7.7% sits in the top ten. There are 14 residues in the CDR3. Germline lookup yields CDR1 LNHDA and CDR2 SQIVND (reference sequence). V shed 6 bases and J shed 4 bases, with 12 bases lying between them. The gene calls are TRBV19 and TRBJ2-2; D might be TRBD1 (5 bases). Sequencing input: peripheral blood. The sequence was collected from a human donor in a cohort sampled during active COVID-19. The CDR3 nucleotides read TGTGCCAGTAGCTCGGACATGGCCACCGGGGAGCTGTTTTTT. Protein sequence: CASSSDMATGELFF. The variable domain in full, completed from reference TRBV19 and TRBJ2-2, reads DGGITQSPKYLFRKEGQNVTLSCEQNLNHDAMYWYRQDPGQGLRLIYYSQIVNDFQKGDIAEGYSVSREKKESFPLTVTSAQKNPTAFYLCASSSDMATGELFFGEGSRLTVL.